This section outlines one TCR beta chain sequence together with its context. Its specificity is not known. CDR1 and CDR2 (germline): GTSNPN, SVGIG (reference sequence). This CDR3 is 13 amino acids long. Unmatched junction bases numbered 3, after V lost 4 bases and J lost 2 bases. Some clones are missing from TCRdb's copy, which holds only in-frame ones; the method was immunoSEQ multiplex PCR. The sample records fewer than 20,000 clones, roughly 70% being singletons. The data are from a study of chemoradiotherapy in HPV16-positive cancers. Looking at the study overall: Candidate HPV-specific clones and shared TCR motifs came from a couple of HPV16-positive patients. Study-level findings and limits: HPV-specific T cells were functionally defined from only a couple of HPV16-positive patients. Candidate HPV-specific clones and E7-related TCR motifs grew in tumor during treatment.

Over chemoradiotherapy, repertoires were sampled more than once. This chain links TRBV30 with TRBJ2-3, with 7 bases matching TRBD2. The source of this sequence is a human donor with HPV-associated anogenital cancer. The sample was tumor tissue, taken from a patient who underwent chemoradiotherapy. CDR3 DNA: TGTGCCTGGACTAGCGGAGTCACAGATACGCAGTATTTT. Protein: CAWTSGVTDTQYF. The variable domain in full, with the rest retrieved from reference TRBV30 and TRBJ2-3, is SQTIHQWPATLVQPVGSPLSLECTVEGTSNPNLYWYRQAAGRGLQLLFYSVGIGQISSEVPQNLSASRPQDRQFILSSKKLLLSDSGFYLCAWTSGVTDTQYFGPGTRLTVL.